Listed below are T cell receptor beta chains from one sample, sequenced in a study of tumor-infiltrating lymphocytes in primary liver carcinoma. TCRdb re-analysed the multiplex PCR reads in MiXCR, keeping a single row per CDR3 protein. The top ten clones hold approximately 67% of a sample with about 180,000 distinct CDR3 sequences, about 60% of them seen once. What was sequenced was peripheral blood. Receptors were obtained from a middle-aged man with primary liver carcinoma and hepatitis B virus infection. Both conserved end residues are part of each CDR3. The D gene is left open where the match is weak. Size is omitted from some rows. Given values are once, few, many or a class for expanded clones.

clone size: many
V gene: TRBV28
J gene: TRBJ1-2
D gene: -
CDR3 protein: CASSLFLDPNYGYTF
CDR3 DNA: TGTGCCAGCAGTTTATTTCTGGACCCTAACTATGGCTACACCTTC

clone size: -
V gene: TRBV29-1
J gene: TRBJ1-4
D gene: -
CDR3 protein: CSVVSRLLTNEKLFF
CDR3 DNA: TGCAGCGTTGTGAGCAGGCTGTTAACTAATGAAAAACTGTTTTTT

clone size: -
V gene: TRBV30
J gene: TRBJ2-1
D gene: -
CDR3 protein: CAWRTRVTYNEQFF
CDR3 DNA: TGTGCCTGGAGGACCCGGGTCACCTACAATGAGCAGTTCTTC

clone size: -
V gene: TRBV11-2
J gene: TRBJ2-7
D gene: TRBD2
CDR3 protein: CVSSLAPSGGGYEQYF
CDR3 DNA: TGTGTCAGCAGCTTAGCCCCTAGCGGGGGGGGCTACGAGCAGTACTTC

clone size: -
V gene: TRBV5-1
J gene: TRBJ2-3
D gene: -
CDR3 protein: CASSFLGTPRGTDTQYF
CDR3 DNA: TGCGCCAGCAGCTTCCTCGGGACTCCTAGAGGCACAGATACGCAGTATTTT

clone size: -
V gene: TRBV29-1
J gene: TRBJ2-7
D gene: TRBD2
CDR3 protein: CSVESVSGSSYEQYF
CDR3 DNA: TGCAGCGTTGAATCCGTGAGCGGGAGCTCCTACGAGCAGTACTTC

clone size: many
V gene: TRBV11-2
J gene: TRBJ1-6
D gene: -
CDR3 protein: CASSLVAQRENSPLHF
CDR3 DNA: TGTGCCAGCAGCCTAGTCGCCCAGCGGGAGAATTCACCCCTCCACTTT

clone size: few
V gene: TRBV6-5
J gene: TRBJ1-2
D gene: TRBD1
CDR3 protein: CASSYPTATGDGYTF
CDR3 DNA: TGTGCCAGCAGTTACCCGACAGCGACAGGGGACGGCTACACCTTC

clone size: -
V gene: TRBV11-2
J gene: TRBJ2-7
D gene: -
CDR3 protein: CASRPWPANEQYF
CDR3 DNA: TGTGCCAGCCGCCCTTGGCCCGCCAACGAGCAGTACTTC

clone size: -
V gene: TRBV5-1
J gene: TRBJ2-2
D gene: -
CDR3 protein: CASSPPQGRSGELFF
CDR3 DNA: TGCGCCAGCAGCCCGCCCCAGGGGCGGTCCGGGGAGCTGTTTTTT

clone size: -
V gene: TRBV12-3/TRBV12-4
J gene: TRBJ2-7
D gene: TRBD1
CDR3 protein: CASTDRALPYEQYF
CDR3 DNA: TGTGCCAGTACTGACAGGGCACTGCCCTACGAGCAGTACTTC

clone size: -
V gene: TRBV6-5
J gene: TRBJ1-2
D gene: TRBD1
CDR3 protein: CASSYSGTVPGYTF
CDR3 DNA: TGTGCCAGCAGTTACTCGGGGACAGTACCCGGCTACACCTTC

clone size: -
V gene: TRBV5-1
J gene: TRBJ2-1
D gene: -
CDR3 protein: CASRFRWGGFNNEQFF
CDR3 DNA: TGCGCCAGCCGCTTCCGCTGGGGGGGCTTCAACAATGAGCAGTTCTTC

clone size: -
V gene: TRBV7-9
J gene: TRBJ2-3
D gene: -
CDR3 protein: CASGSEDTQYF
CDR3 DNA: TGTGCCAGCGGCTCGGAGGATACGCAGTATTTT

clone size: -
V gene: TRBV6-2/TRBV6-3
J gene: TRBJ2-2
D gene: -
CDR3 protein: CASSYSSISGGNTGELFF
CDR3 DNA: TGTGCCAGCAGTTACTCCTCAATAAGTGGCGGGAACACCGGGGAGCTGTTTTTT

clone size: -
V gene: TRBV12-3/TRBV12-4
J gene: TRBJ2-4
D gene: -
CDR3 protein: CASSNPGLAKNIQYF
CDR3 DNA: TGTGCCAGCAGTAACCCGGGACTAGCCAAAAACATTCAGTACTTC

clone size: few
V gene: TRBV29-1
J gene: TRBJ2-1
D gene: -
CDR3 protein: CSGADFEGTNEQFF
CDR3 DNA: TGCAGCGGGGCGGACTTCGAAGGGACAAATGAGCAGTTCTTC

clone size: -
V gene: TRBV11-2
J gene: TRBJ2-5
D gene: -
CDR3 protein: CASSPPGGIEAKYF
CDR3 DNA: TGTGCCAGCAGCCCTCCCGGCGGGATTGAGGCCAAGTACTTC

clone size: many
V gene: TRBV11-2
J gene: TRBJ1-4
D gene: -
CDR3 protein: CASSSQLGDEKLFF
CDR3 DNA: TGTGCCAGCAGCTCCCAGTTAGGAGATGAAAAACTGTTTTTT

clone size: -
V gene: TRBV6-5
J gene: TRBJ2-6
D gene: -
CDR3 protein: CASSPTHSGANVLTF
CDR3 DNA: TGTGCCAGCAGTCCTACCCACTCTGGGGCCAACGTCTTGACTTTC

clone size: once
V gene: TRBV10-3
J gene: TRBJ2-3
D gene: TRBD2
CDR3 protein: CAIKEREVTDTQYF
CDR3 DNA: TGTGCCATCAAAGAGCGGGAGGTTACAGATACGCAGTATTTT

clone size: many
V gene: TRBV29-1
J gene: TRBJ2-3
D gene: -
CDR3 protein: CSVEDQGTPQTQYF
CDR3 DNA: TGCAGCGTTGAAGATCAGGGGACCCCCCAAACACAGTATTTT

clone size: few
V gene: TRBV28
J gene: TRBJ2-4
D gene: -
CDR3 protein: CASSSRRGKNIQYF
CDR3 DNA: TGTGCCAGCAGCTCAAGAAGGGGCAAAAACATTCAGTACTTC

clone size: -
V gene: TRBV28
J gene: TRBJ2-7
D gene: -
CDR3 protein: CASNRGPGEQYF
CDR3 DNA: TGTGCCAGCAATCGGGGACCCGGCGAGCAGTACTTC

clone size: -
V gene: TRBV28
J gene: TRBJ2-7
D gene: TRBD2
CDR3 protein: CASKLAGYEQYF
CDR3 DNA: TGTGCCAGCAAATTAGCGGGCTACGAGCAGTACTTC

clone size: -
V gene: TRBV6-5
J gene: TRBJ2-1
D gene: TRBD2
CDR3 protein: CASSRQGLAGYSEQFF
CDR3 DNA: TGTGCCAGCAGTCGCCAGGGACTAGCGGGATACAGTGAGCAGTTCTTC

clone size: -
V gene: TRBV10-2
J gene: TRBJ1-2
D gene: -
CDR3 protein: CASSDSNYGYTF
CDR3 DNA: TGCGCCAGCAGTGACAGTAACTATGGCTACACCTTT

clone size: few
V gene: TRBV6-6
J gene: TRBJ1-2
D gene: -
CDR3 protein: CASSPNPEYYGYTF
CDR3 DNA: TGTGCCAGCAGTCCTAACCCAGAGTACTATGGCTACACCTTC

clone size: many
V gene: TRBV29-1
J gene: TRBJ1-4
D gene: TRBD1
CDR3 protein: CSVAGGPTDPTNEKLFF
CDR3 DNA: TGCAGCGTTGCAGGGGGCCCGACCGATCCAACTAATGAAAAACTGTTTTTT

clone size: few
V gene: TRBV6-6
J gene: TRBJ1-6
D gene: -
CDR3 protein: CASSYSNGSPLHF
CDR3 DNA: TGTGCCAGCAGTTACTCGAATGGTTCACCCCTCCACTTT

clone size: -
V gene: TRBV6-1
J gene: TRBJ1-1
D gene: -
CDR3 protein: CVSSEAGGWGEAFF
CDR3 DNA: TGTGTCAGCAGTGAAGCTGGGGGCTGGGGTGAAGCTTTCTTT

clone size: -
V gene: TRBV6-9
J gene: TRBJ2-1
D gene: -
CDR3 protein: CASPDRHNEQFF
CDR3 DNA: TGTGCCAGTCCGGACCGTCACAATGAGCAGTTCTTC

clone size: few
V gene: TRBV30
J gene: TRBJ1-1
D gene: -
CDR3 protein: CAWRYDGNPEAFF
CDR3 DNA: TGTGCCTGGAGGTATGACGGAAACCCTGAAGCTTTCTTT

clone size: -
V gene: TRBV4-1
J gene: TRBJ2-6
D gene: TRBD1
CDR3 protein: CASSQATGDGANVLTF
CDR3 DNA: TGCGCCAGCAGCCAGGCCACAGGGGACGGGGCCAACGTCCTGACTTTC

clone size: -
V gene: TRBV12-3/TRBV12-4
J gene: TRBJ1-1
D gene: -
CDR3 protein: CASSFSREAFF
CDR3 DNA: TGTGCCAGCAGTTTTAGCAGGGAAGCTTTCTTT

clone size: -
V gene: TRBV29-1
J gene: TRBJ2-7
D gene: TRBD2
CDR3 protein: CSVLSGRGDEQYF
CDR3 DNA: TGCAGCGTTCTAAGCGGGAGGGGGGACGAGCAGTACTTC

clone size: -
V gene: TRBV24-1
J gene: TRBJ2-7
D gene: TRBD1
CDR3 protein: CATRSRDSGEQYF
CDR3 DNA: TGTGCCACCAGGAGCCGGGACAGTGGCGAGCAGTACTTC

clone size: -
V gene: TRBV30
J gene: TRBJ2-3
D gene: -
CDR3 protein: CAGGRSTDTQYF
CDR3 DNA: TGTGCTGGGGGGCGAAGCACAGATACGCAGTATTTT

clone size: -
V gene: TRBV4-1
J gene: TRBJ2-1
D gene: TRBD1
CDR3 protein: CVSSQECQGAQSEQFF
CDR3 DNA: TGCGTCAGCAGCCAAGAATGTCAGGGGGCGCAGAGTGAGCAGTTCTTC

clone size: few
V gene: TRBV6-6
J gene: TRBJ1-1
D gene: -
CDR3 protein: CASSPRSLGSAEAFF
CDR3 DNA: TGTGCCAGCAGTCCACGGTCTCTAGGTAGTGCTGAAGCTTTCTTT

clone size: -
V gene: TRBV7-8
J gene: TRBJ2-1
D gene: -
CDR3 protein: CASSFTGLNEQFF
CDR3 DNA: TGTGCCAGCAGCTTCACAGGCTTAAATGAGCAGTTCTTC

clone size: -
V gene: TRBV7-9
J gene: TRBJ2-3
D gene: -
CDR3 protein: CASSSYGIDTQYF
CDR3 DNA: TGTGCCAGCAGCTCCTATGGGATAGATACGCAGTATTTT

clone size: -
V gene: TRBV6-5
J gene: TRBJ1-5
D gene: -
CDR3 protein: CASSRTAGWTQPQHF
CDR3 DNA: TGCGCCAGCAGTCGGACGGCCGGATGGACTCAGCCCCAGCATTTT

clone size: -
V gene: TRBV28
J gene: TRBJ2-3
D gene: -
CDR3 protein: CASGRGGMEAQYF
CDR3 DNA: TGTGCCAGCGGAAGAGGGGGAATGGAGGCGCAGTATTTT

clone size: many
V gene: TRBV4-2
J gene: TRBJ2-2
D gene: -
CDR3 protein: CASSQDLQGSGELFF
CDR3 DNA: TGTGCCAGCAGCCAAGACCTACAGGGATCCGGGGAGCTGTTTTTT

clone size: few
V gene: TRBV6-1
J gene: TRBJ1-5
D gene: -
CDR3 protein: CASSVKMEPQHF
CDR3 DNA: TGTGCCAGCAGTGTGAAAATGGAGCCCCAGCATTTT

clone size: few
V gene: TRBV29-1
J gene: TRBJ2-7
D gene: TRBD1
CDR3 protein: CSAGQGAVSEQYF
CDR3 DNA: TGCAGCGCCGGCCAGGGGGCGGTGTCCGAGCAGTACTTC

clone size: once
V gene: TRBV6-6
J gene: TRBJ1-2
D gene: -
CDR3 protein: CASGAAEFNYGYTF
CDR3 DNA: TGTGCCAGCGGGGCTGCGGAATTCAATTATGGCTACACCTTC

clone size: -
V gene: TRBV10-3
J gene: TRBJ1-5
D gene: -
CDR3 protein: CAIKSEGNQPQHF
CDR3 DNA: TGTGCCATCAAGTCAGAAGGCAATCAGCCCCAGCATTTT

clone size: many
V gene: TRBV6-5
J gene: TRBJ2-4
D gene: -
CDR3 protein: CASSSSRGARNIQYF
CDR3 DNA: TGTGCCAGCAGCTCCTCTCGAGGGGCGCGAAACATTCAGTACTTC

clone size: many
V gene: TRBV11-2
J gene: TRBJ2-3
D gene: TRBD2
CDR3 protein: CASSLEISGRGDTQYF
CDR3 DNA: TGTGCCAGCAGCTTAGAGATTAGCGGGAGAGGAGATACGCAGTATTTT

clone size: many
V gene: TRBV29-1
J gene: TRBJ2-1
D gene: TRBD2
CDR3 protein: CSVGPSGSPEQFF
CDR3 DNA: TGCAGCGTTGGGCCTAGCGGGAGTCCTGAGCAGTTCTTC

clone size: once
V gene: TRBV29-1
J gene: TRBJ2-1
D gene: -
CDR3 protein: CSACRGDKEQLF
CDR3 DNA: TGCAGCGCTTGTCGGGGGGACAAAGAGCAGTTATTC